This T cell receptor (beta chain) was profiled in a study of OX40 agonist ivuxolimab in advanced cancers. Libraries were prepared by immunoSEQ multiplex PCR; TCRdb keeps only in-frame clonotypes and omits some of them. Seen here are 60,000 or so clones, over 75% observed once, and the top ten hold 5% to 6%. J gave up 4 bases and V 0 bases, and 8 bases lay outside the gene matches. The CDR3 extends over 17 amino acids. Germline V gives CDR1 LGHNA, CDR2 YNFKEQ. The source material was CD4+ or CD8+ T cells sorted from blood, sampled in a trial of the OX40 agonist ivuxolimab. V is TRBV4-2 and J is TRBJ2-7; TRBD1 aligns across 11 bases. The TCR originated in an adult with an advanced solid tumor such as melanoma, head and neck, liver or kidney cancer. CDR3 protein: CASSQDWGQGGYYEQYF. In DNA, the CDR3 is TGTGCCAGCAGCCAAGATTGGGGACAGGGGGGATATTACGAGCAGTACTTC.